This T cell receptor (beta chain) emerged from a study of regulatory T cells in long-lasting Graves disease (dated by TCRdb to 2020 to 2023). For context, the study as a whole: Newly diagnosed Graves' disease patients had taken antithyroid drugs for less than 3 months. A total of roughly 33 samples underwent TCR sequencing: some 13 from persistent and roughly 20 from newly diagnosed Graves' disease patients. The study was conducted in China and was registered as a clinical trial. This study used TCR sequencing and RNA sequencing of peripheral blood to compare persistent Graves' disease patients against newly diagnosed Graves' disease patients. Study-wide findings and limitations: Preferential use of TRBV28, TRBJ1-2 and TRBJ2-5 was observed in persistent disease, whereas TRBV20-1 and TRBJ2-1 were favored in newly diagnosed disease. The authors acknowledged the small sample size as a limitation that may reduce accuracy. Persistent patients shared more public clonotypes among themselves (roughly 2,700) than newly diagnosed patients did (over 950). Lower TCR Shannon entropy and fewer highly expanded clones were observed in persistent Graves' disease patients than in newly diagnosed patients, which suggested clonal expansion. Only peripheral blood was studied, because thyroid tissue, the primary lesion, was inaccessible. Only the TCR beta chain was sequenced and analyzed.

The CDR3 measures 15 amino acids from cysteine to phenylalanine. Solely the CDR3 DNA is kept, with 45 bases framed from the first base. The germline V gene provides CDR1 MNHNS and CDR2 SASEGT. Trimming leaves V shorter by 6 bases and J shorter by 9 bases, with the junction holding 8 bases beyond the gene matches. The sample's time point label is to be understood as: newly diagnosed GD, antithyroid drugs for less than 3 months. RNA was extracted from PBMCs in TRIzol for both TCR sequencing and RNA sequencing. The diagnosis of Graves' disease followed American Thyroid Association guidelines. Patients for the study were recruited at an endocrinology department in Xi'an, China. Each patient gave 7.5 to 10 milliliters of peripheral blood, collected in an EDTA anticoagulant tube. PBMCs were isolated by Ficoll Paque Plus density gradient separation without further T cell sorting. RNA quality was checked with an Agilent 2100 Bioanalyzer and agarose gel, and concentration with a NanoDrop 2000.

Library creation used multiplex PCR. The data were produced on an Illumina HiSeq 4000. CDR3 regions were amplified by Arm-PCR with iRepertoire HTBI primers to construct TCR beta libraries. PCR products were gel purified before sequencing. Processing in the source paper ran as follows. Gene usage analysis of CDR3 amino acid clonotypes relied on the 60 to 65 TRBV and 15 or so TRBJ segments identified across samples. COPE and FqMerger were used to merge the filtered high-quality paired reads into contigs. BLAST was used to align contigs to the IMGT TRBV, TRBD and TRBJ reference genes, and CDR3 was defined following IMGT. Any clonotype with a frequency above 0.1% was counted as a highly expanded clone. Shannon entropy was used to measure repertoire diversity, and the Gini coefficient was used to measure V-J evenness. Clonotypes shared by more than one individual were considered public. TCRdb redid the processing of the public reads, applying fastp at Q25 and MiXCR, and retained in-frame beta chains. A single entry per CDR3 protein holds the most common genes and DNA from its merged rows. The V and J calls reflect TCRdb's pipeline rather than the authors' work. Across this sample there are approximately 470,000 distinct CDR3 sequences, with 16% seen only once. More than 9% of the sample is taken by the ten largest.

In the case of this clonotype: Its cognate antigen has yet to be identified. No qualities accompany the bases; no much larger clone lies one base away.

This sample was also put to use in a study of T cells in Graves' hyperthyroidism and ophthalmopathy. As the second paper documents: Stable Graves' hyperthyroidism was defined as the absence of progression to ophthalmopathy over 18 months of follow-up. Hyperthyroidism patients were newly diagnosed, with disease duration under 2 months, and aged 18 to 65 years. Any patient with an uncontrolled infection, another autoimmune disease, pregnancy or lactation was excluded. Diagnoses relied on clinical symptoms, serum thyroxine and TRAb, thyroid ultrasound and orbital computed tomography. For the first round of RT-PCR on the TCR CDR3, the HTBI primer set was used together with the Qiagen OneStep RT-PCR kit. Most expanded thyroid clonotypes (frequency above 0.001) were also detected in blood, a finding suggesting that blood repertoires may reflect thyroid immune responses. Ophthalmopathy was separated from stable hyperthyroidism by a 13 V-J signature model, with around 88% sensitivity and about 81% specificity obtained in cross-validation and 80%/75% obtained in testing. During validation, the model predicted progression to ophthalmopathy a median of roughly 7.1 months ahead of onset, with around 70% sensitivity and 72% to 80% specificity. To identify TCR V-J signatures that set the groups apart, the researchers used a discovery cohort of 100 patients, made up of around 42 with Graves' ophthalmopathy and 55 to 65 with stable Graves' hyperthyroidism. An independent validation cohort of fewer than 20 hyperthyroidism patients and about 15 patients who later progressed to ophthalmopathy tested prospective prediction of ophthalmopathy. The approximately 90 discovery patients were randomly split 7:3 into training and test sets. In addition, the study compared T-cell repertoires in thyroid tissue and in blood from a handful of Graves' hyperthyroidism patients. After blood sampling, hyperthyroidism patients were treated with methimazole at a starting dose of 30 mg daily, and ophthalmopathy patients were treated with high-dose intravenous methylprednisolone. The libraries were constructed in a second round of multiplex PCR and then size-selected and purified. The libraries were sequenced on an Illumina HiSeq2000 using paired-end 100 bp reads. SOAPnuke was used to process the raw data, throwing out any read that contained adapters or uncalled bases, had a mean Phred below 15, or lacked an exact constant-primer or identifier match. COPE v1.2.5 was used to merge the high-quality paired reads, and each unique nucleotide sequence was defined as a clonotype. MiTCR v1.1 was used to align clonotypes to the IMGT TRBV, TRBD and TRBJ reference segments. Analysis was restricted to V-J combinations with a frequency above 0.0001, which covered 99.2% of repertoires. The TCS score was defined as the ratio of F50 (clonal expansion) to E x V (chaos), calculated using BLOSUM62-based TCRdist between CDR3 peptides within each V-J. Welch's t-statistics and random forest reduced 514 V-J features to fewer than 15, which were used in a naive Bayes classifier (R e1071). No statistical method was used to fix the sample size in advance, and group allocation was not hidden from the investigators. According to the paper, TCR Vbeta CDR3 sequencing was carried out on some 140 peripheral blood samples, which came from 40 to 45 ophthalmopathy, around 75 hyperthyroidism and 17 progressor patients.

Recombination joined TRBV6-1 with TRBJ2-1, with 13 bases in between that match TRBD2. Sample: peripheral blood mononuclear cells (PBMCs), taken at new diagnosis, from a patient treated with antithyroid drugs. The source of this sequence is a man in his forties with Graves disease. Donor details come from another sample of the same person, matched by shared clones. The CDR3 corresponds to CASRELAGGPLEQFF. In nucleotides, the sequence is TGTGCCAGCAGGGAACTAGCGGGAGGGCCGCTTGAGCAGTTCTTC.